The clone carrying this T cell receptor (beta chain) showed up just a few times. The antigen remains unidentified. Lactation, pregnancy, other autoimmune disease or uncontrolled infection led to exclusion of patients. PBMCs were obtained from roughly 10 ml fresh peripheral blood. Researchers amplified the TCR beta CDR3 regions from RNA transcripts. The study used the HTBI primer set for a first-round RT-PCR of the TCR CDR3. TCRdb re-called the multiplex PCR reads through MiXCR, storing one row per CDR3 protein. The repertoire holds around 300,000 distinct CDR3 sequences, with roughly 13% as singletons. Germline trimming cut 5 bases from V and 7 bases from J; bases unmatched to any gene: 4. Germline values: CDR1 LNHDA, CDR2 SQIVND (reference sequence). There are 13 residues in the CDR3. This sample was included in a study of T cells in Graves' hyperthyroidism and ophthalmopathy. Study-wide points: From stable hyperthyroidism, ophthalmopathy was set apart by a 13 V-J model.

Input material: blood. The TCR sequence derives from a woman aged 40 to 50 with Graves' hyperthyroidism. V is TRBV19 and J is TRBJ2-1, with 8 bases matching TRBD2. CDR3 region: CASSPASGNEQFF. DNA of the CDR3: TGTGCCAGTAGTCCCGCTAGCGGGAATGAGCAGTTCTTC.